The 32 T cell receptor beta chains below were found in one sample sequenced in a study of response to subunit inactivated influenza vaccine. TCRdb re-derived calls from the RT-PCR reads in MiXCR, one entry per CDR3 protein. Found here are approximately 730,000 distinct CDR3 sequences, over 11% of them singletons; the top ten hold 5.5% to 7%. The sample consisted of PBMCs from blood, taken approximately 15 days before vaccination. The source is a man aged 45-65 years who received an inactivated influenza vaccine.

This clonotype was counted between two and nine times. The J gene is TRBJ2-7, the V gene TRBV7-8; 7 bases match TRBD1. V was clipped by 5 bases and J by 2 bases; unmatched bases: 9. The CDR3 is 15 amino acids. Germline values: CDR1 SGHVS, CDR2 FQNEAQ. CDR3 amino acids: CASSPRATGTYEQYF. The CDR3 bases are TGTGCCAGCAGCCCACGGGCGACAGGGACCTACGAGCAGTACTTC. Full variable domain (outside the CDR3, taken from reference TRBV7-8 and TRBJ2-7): GAGVSQSPRYKVAKRGQDVALRCDPISGHVSLFWYQQALGQGPEFLTYFQNEAQLDKSGLPSDRFFAERPEGSVSTLKIQRTQQEDSAVYLCASSPRATGTYEQYFGPGTRLTVT.

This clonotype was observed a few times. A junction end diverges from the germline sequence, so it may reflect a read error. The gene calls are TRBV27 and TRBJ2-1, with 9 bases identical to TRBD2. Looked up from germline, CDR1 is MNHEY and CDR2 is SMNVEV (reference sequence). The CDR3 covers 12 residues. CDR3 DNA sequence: TGTGCCAGCAGTGTATCCGGGACTAGCAAGTTCTTC. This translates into CASSVSGTSKFF.

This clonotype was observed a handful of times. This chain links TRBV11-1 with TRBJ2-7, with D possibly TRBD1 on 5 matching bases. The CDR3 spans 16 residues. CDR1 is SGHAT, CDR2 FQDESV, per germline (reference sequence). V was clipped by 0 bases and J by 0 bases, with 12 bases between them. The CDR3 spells CASSLAGQGLSYEQYF. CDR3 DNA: TGTGCCAGCAGCTTAGCGGGCCAGGGCCTCTCCTACGAGCAGTACTTC.

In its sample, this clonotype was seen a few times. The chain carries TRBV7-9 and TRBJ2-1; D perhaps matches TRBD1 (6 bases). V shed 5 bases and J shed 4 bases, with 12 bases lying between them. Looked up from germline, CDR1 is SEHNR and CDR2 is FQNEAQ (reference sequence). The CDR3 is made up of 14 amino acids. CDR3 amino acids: CASSQSTGYNEQFF. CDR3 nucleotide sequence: TGTGCCAGCAGCCAATCCACAGGGTACAATGAGCAGTTCTTC.

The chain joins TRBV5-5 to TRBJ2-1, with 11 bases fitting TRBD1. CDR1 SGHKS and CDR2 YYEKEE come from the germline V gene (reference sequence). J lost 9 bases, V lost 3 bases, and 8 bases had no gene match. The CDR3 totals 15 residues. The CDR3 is CASSSGQGVLGEQFF. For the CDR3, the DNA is TGTGCCAGCAGCTCGGGACAGGGGGTTTTGGGTGAGCAGTTCTTC.

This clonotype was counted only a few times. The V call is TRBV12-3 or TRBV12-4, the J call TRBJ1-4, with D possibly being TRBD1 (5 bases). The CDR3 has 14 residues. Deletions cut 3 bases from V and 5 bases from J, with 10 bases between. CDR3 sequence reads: CASSFQGRNEKLFF. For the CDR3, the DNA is TGTGCCAGCAGTTTCCAGGGCAGGAATGAAAAACTGTTTTTT.

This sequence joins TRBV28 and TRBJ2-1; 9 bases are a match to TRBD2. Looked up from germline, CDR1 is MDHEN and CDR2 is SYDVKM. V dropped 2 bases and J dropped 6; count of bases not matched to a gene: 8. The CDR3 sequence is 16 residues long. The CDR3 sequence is CASSLAGGPPRNEQFF. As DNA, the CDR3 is TGTGCCAGCAGTTTAGCGGGGGGGCCTCCCCGCAATGAGCAGTTCTTC.

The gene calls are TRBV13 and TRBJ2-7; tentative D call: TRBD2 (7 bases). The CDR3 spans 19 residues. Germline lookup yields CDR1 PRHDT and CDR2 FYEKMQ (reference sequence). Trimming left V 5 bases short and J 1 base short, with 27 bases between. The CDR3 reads CASSLQGYTVSGESYEQYF. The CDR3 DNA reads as TGTGCCAGCAGCCTACAGGGTTATACAGTAAGCGGGGAGTCCTACGAGCAGTACTTC.

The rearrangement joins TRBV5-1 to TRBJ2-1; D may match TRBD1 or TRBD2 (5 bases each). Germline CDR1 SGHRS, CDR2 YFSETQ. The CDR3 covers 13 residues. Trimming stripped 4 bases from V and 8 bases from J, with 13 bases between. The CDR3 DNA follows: TGCGCCAGCAGCCTGACAGCGGATTATGAGCAGTTCTTC. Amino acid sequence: CASSLTADYEQFF.

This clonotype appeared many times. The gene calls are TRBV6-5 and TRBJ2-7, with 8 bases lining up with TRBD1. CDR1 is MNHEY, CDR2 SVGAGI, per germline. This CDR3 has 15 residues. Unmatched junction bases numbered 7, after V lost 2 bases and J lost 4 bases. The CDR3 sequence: CASSYDWTGSYEQYF. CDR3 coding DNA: TGTGCCAGCAGTTACGACTGGACAGGGAGTTACGAGCAGTACTTC.

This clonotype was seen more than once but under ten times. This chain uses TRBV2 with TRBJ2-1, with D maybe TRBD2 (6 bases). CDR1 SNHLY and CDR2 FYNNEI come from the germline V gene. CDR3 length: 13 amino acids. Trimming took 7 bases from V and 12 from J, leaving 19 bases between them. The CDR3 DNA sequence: TGTGCCAGCAAGGGGACGAGGGAGGCCGGGCAGTTCTTC. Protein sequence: CASKGTREAGQFF. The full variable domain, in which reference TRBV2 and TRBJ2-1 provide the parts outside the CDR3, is EPEVTQTPSHQVTQMGQEVILRCVPISNHLYFYWYRQILGQKVEFLVSFYNNEISEKSEIFDDQFSVERPDGSNFTLKIRSTKLEDSAMYFCASKGTREAGQFFGPGTRLTVL.

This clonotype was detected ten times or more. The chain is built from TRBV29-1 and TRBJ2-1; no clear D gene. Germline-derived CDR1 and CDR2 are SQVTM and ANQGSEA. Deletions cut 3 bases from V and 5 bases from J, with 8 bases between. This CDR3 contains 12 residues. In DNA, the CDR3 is TGCAGCGTTGACCCCGACCACAATGAGCAGTTCTTC. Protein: CSVDPDHNEQFF.

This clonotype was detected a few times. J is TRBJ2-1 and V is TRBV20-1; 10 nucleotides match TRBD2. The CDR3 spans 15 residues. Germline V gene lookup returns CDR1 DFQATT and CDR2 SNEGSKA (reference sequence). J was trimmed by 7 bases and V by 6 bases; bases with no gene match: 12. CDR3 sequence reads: CSAPSGRAILNEQFF. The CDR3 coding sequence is TGCAGTGCACCAAGCGGGAGGGCCATATTGAATGAGCAGTTCTTC.

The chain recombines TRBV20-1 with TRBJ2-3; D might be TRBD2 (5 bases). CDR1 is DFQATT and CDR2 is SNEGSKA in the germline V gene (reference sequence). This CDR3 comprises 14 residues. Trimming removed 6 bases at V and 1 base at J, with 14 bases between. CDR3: CSARPGLGTDTQYF. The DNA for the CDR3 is TGCAGTGCCCGACCGGGATTAGGCACAGATACGCAGTATTTT.

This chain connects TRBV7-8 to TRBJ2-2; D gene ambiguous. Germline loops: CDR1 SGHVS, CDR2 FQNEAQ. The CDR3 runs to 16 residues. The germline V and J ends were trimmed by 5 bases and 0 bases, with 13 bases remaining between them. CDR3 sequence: CASSPLLVTNTGELFF. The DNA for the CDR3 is TGTGCCAGCAGCCCCCTCCTCGTAACGAACACCGGGGAGCTGTTTTTT.

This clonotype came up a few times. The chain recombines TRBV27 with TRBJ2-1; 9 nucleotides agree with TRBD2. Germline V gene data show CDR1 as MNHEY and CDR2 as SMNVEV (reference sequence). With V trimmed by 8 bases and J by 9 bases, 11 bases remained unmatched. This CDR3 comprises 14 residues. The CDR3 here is CASSTSGGPSEQFF. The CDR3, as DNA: TGTGCCAGCTCGACTAGCGGAGGTCCCAGTGAGCAGTTCTTC.

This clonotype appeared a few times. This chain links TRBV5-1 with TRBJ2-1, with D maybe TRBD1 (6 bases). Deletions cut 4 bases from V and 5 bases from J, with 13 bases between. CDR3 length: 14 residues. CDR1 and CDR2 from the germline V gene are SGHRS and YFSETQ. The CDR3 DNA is TGCGCCAGCAGCACCCTTTGGACAGACAATGAGCAGTTCTTC. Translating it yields CASSTLWTDNEQFF.

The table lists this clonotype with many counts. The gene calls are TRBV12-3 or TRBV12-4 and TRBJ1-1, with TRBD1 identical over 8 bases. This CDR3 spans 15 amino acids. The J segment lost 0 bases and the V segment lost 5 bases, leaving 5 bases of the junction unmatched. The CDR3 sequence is CASSLWTGMNTEAFF. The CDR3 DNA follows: TGTGCCAGCAGTCTTTGGACAGGGATGAACACTGAAGCTTTCTTT.

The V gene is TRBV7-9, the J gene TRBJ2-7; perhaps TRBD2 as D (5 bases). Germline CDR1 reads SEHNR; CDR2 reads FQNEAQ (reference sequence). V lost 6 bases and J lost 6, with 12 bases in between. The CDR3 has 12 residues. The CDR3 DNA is TGTGCCAGCAGGGATTCACGGGGCGAGCAGTACTTC. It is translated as CASRDSRGEQYF.

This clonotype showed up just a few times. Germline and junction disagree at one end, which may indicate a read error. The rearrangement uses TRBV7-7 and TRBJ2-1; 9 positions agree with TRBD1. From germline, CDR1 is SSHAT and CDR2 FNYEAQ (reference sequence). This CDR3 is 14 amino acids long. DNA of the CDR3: TGTGCTAGCAGCCTGGGACAGGGATTAAATGAGCAGTTCTTC. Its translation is CASSLGQGLNEQFF.

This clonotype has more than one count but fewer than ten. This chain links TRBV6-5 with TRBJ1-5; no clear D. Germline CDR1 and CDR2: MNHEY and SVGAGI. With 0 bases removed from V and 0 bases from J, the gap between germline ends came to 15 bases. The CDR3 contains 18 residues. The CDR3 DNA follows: TGTGCCAGCAGTTACTCGAGTCGCGCAGAGTATAGCAATCAGCCCCAGCATTTT. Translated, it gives CASSYSSRAEYSNQPQHF.

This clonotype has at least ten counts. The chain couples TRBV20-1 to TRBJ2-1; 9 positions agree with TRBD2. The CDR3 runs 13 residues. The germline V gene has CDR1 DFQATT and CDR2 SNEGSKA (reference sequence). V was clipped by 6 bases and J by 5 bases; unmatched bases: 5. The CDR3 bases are TGCAGTGCCAGCGGGGGGCCAAACAATGAGCAGTTCTTC. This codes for CSASGGPNNEQFF.

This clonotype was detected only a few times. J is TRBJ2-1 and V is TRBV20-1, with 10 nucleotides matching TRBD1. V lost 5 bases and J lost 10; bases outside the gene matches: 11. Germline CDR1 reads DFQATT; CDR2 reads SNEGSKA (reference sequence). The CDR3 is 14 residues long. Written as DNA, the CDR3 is TGCAGTGCTGGTTCCGGGACAGGGGTAGGCGAGCAGTTCTTC. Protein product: CSAGSGTGVGEQFF.

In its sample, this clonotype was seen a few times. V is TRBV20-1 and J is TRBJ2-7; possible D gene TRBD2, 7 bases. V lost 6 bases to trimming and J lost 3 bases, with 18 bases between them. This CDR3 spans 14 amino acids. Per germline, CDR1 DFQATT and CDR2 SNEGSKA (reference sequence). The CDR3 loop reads CSARVRGASYEQYF. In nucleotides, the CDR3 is TGCAGTGCCCGAGTCCGGGGGGCTAGCTACGAGCAGTACTTC.

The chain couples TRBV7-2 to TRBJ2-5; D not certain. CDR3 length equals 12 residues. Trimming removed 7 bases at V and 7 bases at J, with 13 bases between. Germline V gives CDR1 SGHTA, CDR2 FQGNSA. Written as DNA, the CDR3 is TGTGCCAGCATCCTCGTTCCGGGGACCCAGTACTTC. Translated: CASILVPGTQYF.

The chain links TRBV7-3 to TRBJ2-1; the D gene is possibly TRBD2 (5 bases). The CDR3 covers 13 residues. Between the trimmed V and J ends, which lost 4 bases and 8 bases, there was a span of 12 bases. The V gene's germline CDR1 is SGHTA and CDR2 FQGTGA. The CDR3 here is CASSYLPEDEQFF. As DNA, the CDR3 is TGTGCCAGCAGCTACCTCCCGGAGGATGAGCAGTTCTTC.

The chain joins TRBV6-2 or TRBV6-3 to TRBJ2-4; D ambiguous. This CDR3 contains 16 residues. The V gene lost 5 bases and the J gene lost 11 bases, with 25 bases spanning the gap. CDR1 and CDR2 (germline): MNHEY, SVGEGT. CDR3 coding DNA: TGTGCCAGCAGTCCCCTATCAGGAGCCACGAATGCATTTCAGTACTTC. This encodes CASSPLSGATNAFQYF.

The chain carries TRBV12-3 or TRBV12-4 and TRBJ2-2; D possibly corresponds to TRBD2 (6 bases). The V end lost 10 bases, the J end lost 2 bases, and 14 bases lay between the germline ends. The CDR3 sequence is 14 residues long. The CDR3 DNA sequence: TGTGCCACGGGGGAGACGGACAACACCGGGGAGCTGTTTTTT. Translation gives CATGETDNTGELFF.

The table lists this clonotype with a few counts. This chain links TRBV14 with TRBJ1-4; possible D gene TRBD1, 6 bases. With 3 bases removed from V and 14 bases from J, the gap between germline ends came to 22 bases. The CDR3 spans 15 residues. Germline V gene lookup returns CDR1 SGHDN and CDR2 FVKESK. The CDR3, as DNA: TGTGCCAGCAGCCACTTCCCAGGGGACCCGCTTAACCTGTTTTTT. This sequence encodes CASSHFPGDPLNLFF. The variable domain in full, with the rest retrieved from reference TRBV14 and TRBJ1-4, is EAGVTQFPSHSVIEKGQTVTLRCDPISGHDNLYWYRRVMGKEIKFLLHFVKESKQDESGMPNNRFLAERTGGTYSTLKVQPAELEDSGVYFCASSHFPGDPLNLFFGSGTQLSVL.

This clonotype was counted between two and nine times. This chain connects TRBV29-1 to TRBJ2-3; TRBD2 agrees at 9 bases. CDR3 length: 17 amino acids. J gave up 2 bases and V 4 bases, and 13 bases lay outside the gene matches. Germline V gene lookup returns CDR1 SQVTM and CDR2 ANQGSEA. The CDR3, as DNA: TGCAGCGTTGCGGGTTTGCGGGAGGGCAGGGACACAGATACGCAGTATTTT. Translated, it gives CSVAGLREGRDTDTQYF.

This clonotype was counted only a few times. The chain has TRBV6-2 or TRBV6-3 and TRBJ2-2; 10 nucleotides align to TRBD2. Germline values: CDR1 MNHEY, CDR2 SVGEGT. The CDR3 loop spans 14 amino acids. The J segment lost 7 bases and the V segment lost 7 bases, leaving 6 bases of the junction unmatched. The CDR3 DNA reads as TGTGCCAGCAACAAGGGACTAGCGTTCGGGGAGCTGTTTTTT. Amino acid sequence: CASNKGLAFGELFF.

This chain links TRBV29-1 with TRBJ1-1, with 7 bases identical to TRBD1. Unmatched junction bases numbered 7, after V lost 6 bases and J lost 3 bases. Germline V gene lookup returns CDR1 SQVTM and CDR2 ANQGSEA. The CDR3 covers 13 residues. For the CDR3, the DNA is TGCAGCGTCGGTGACAGGGAGGACACTGAAGCTTTCTTT. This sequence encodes CSVGDREDTEAFF. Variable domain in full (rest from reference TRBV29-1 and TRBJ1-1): SAVISQKPSRDICQRGTSLTIQCQVDSQVTMMFWYRQQPGQSLTLIATANQGSEATYESGFVIDKFPISRPNLTFSTLTVSNMSPEDSSIYLCSVGDREDTEAFFGQGTRLTVV.